This T cell receptor (beta chain) derives from a study of response to subunit inactivated influenza vaccine (dated by TCRdb to about 2018). Context from the whole study: Deep quantitative T cell receptor repertoire profiling was used in the study to track responses to a trivalent subunit inactivated influenza vaccine. The paper as a whole reports these results and caveats: The authors proposed that each seasonal influenza vaccination may bring in only a limited number of new T cells.

This clonotype was detected ten times or more. Which antigen it targets is not known. The input lacks base qualities; no much larger clone sits a single base away. The library was obtained by RT-PCR. TCRdb names Illumina HiSeq 2500 as the instrument used. TCRdb trimmed public reads at Q25 via fastp, called clones via MiXCR and kept in-frame beta chains. Rows are unified per CDR3 protein, each entry keeping the most common DNA and genes. The sample yields a few hundred thousand distinct CDR3 sequences; 6% to 9% were counted once. The top ten hold less than 15% of the sample. From a lookup of the germline V gene (reference sequence), CDR1 and CDR2 are DFQATT and SNEGSKA. The germline V end is reduced by 4 bases and the J end by 3 bases; junction bases left unmatched: 18. The CDR3 measures 18 amino acids from cysteine to phenylalanine. Only the CDR3 DNA stays, 54 bases, in frame from base 1.

The chain is made from TRBV20-1 and TRBJ1-1; 9 of the junction bases match TRBD1. The sequences come from PBMCs from blood, collected less than 30 months after vaccination. The TCR comes from a man in his fifties or sixties who received an inactivated influenza vaccine. Donor details come from another sample of the same person, matched by shared clones. In nucleotides, the sequence is TGCAGTGCTATGGCTAACCCGGGACAGGGACTCTCCTACACTGAAGCTTTCTTT. Its coded protein is CSAMANPGQGLSYTEAFF.